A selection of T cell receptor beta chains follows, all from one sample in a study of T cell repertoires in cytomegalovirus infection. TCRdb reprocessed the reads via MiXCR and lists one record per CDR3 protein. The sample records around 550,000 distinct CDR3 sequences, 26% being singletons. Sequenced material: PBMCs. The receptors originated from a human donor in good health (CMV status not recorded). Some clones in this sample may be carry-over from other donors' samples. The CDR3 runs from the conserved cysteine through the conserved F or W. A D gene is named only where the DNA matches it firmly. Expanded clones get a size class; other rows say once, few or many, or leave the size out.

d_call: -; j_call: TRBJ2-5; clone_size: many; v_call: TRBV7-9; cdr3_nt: TGTGCCAGCCGAGGGGGAGGGCCCCAAGAGACCCAGTACTTC; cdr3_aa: CASRGGGPQETQYF
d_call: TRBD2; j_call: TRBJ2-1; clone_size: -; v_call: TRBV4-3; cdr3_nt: TGCGCCAGCAGTAAGGGACTAGCGGGAGGGTTAGATGAGCAGTTCTTC; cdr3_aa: CASSKGLAGGLDEQFF
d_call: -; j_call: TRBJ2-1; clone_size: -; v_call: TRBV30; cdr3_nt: TGTGCCTGGAGGGGCCAAGGAGGGGGTGAGCAGTTCTTC; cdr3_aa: CAWRGQGGGEQFF
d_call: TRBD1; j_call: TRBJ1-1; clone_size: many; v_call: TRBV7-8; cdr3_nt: TGTGCCAGCAGCTTGGCTCCGGGACAGGGGGCCTTATACACTGAAGCTTTCTTT; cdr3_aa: CASSLAPGQGALYTEAFF
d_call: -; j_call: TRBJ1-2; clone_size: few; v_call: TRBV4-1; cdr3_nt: TGCGCCAGCAGCCACCCCCACGTGGTTGACTATGGCTACACCTTC; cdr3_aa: CASSHPHVVDYGYTF
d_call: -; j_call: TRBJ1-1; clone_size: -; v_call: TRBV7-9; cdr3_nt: TGTGCCAGCAGCACCATAGGGGGGGGGGCCTTTGCGTCGAACACTGAAGCTTTCTTT; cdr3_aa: CASSTIGGGAFASNTEAFF
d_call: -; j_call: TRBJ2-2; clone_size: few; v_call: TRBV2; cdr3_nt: TGTGCCAGCAGGACCGGGACAAAATTCGCCGGGGAGCTGTTTTTT; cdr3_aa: CASRTGTKFAGELFF
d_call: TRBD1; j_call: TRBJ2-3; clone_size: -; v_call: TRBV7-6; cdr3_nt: TGTGCCAGCAGCCCCGGGACAGGGAATACGCAGTATTTT; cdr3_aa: CASSPGTGNTQYF
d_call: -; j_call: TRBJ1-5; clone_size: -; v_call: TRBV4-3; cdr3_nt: TGCGCCAGCAGCCAAGAAACACAGGGCATGGGGAGCAATCAGCCCCAGCATTTT; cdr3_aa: CASSQETQGMGSNQPQHF
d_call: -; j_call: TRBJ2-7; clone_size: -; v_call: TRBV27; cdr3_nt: TGTGCCAGCAGTTTAGGGGGCGAGTCCTACGAGCAGTACTTC; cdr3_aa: CASSLGGESYEQYF
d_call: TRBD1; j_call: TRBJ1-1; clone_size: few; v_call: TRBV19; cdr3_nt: TGTGCCAGTAGTGTTGACAGGGTCACTGAAGCTTTCTTT; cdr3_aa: CASSVDRVTEAFF
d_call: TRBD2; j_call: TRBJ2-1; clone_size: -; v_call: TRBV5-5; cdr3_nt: TGTGCCAGCAGCTTTTGGCGGTCGGGAGGGCCCGGGAATGAGCAGTTCTTC; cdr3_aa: CASSFWRSGGPGNEQFF
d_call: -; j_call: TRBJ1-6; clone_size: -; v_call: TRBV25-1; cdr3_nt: TGTGCCAGCATGGGGCGTTTGGATTCACCCCTCCACTTT; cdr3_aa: CASMGRLDSPLHF
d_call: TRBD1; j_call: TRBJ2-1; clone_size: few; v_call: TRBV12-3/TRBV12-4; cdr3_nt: TGTGCCAGCAGTTTAGGGGGGCAGGGGGTCAATGAGCAGTTCTTC; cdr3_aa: CASSLGGQGVNEQFF
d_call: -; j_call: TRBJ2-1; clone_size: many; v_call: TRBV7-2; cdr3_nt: TGTGCCAGCAGCTCTCCAAGCTCCTACAATGAGCAGTTCTTC; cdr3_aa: CASSSPSSYNEQFF
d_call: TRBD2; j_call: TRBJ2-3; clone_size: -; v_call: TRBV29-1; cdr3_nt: TGCAGCGTTGTATGGCTAGCGGGAGATACGCAGTATTTT; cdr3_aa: CSVVWLAGDTQYF
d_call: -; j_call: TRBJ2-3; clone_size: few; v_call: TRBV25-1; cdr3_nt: TGTGCCAGCAGTGCCGACCGACTAGTGGTTGGCACAGATACGCAGTATTTT; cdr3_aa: CASSADRLVVGTDTQYF
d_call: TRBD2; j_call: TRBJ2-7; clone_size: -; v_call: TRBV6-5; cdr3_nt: TGTGCCAGCAGTTACCGACCGGGAGGCGATCCCGAGCAGTACTTC; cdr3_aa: CASSYRPGGDPEQYF
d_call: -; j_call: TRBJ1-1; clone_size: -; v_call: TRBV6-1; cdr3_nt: TGTGCCAGCAGTGATAGTCAGGGGCTACCGAACACTGAAGCTTTCTTT; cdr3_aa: CASSDSQGLPNTEAFF
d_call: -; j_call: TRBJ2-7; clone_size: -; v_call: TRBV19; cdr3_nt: TGTGCCAGTAAAGTCAAAGGGAGCCTCTACGAGCAGTACTTC; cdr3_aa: CASKVKGSLYEQYF
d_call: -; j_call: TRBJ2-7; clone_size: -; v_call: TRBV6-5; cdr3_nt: TGTGCCAGCAGTTACGCCGGGACCGCCTACGAGCAGTACTTC; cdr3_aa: CASSYAGTAYEQYF
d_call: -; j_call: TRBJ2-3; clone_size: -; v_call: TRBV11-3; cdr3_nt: TGTGCCAGCAGTTGGACGACTAGGTATACAGATACGCAGTATTTT; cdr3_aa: CASSWTTRYTDTQYF
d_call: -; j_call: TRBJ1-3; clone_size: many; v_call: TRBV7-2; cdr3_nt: TGTGCCAGCAGCTTAGTTCACGGAGGAAACACCATATATTTT; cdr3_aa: CASSLVHGGNTIYF
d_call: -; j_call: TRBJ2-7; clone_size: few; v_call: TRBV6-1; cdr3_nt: TGTGCCATCCTGACTACTCTTTTGGAGCAGTACTTC; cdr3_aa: CAILTTLLEQYF
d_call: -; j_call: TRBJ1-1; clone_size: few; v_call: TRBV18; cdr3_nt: TGTGCCAGCTCACCAGGGGATAACACTGAAGCTTTCTTT; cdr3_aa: CASSPGDNTEAFF
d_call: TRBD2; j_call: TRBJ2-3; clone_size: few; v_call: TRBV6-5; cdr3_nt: TGTGCCAGCACACTCTCACGGGGAGGGCCTGGTACGCAGTATTTT; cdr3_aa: CASTLSRGGPGTQYF
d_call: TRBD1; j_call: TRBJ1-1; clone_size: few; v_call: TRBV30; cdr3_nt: TGTGCCTGGAGTTTTCCCGGGACAGTGAACACTGAAGCTTTCTTT; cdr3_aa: CAWSFPGTVNTEAFF
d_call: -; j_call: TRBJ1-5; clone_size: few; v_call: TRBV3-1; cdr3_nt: TGTGCCAGCAGCCTACAGGGAGAGCCCCAGCATTTT; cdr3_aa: CASSLQGEPQHF
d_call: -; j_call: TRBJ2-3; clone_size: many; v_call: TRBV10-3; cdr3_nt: TGTGCCTTAGCCAGCCAAATGGCGGGCGATACGCAGTATTTT; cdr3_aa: CALASQMAGDTQYF
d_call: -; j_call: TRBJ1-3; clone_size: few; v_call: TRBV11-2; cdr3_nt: TGTGCCAGCAGCCCTAGCCCATACGGAAACACCATATATTTT; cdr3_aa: CASSPSPYGNTIYF
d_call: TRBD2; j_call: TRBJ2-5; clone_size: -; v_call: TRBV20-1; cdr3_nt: TGCAGTGCTAGCTCGAGCGGGGGATTGCAAGAGACCCAGTACTTC; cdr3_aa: CSASSSGGLQETQYF
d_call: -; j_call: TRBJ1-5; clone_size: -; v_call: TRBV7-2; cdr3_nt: TGTGGCAGCAGCTTTGTTGCAGGGGATCAGCCCCAGCATTTT; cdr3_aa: CGSSFVAGDQPQHF
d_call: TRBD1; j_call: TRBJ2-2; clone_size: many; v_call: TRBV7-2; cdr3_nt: TGTGCCAGCAGCTTACCCTTACTAGGGGGCGTGGCCGGGGAGCTGTTTTTT; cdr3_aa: CASSLPLLGGVAGELFF
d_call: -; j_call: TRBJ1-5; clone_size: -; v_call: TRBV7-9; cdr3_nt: TGTGCCAGCAGCTTAGGTTCCGGGGTTAGCAATCAGCCCCAGCATTTT; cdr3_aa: CASSLGSGVSNQPQHF
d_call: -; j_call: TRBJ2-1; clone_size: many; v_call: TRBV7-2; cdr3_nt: TGTGCCAGCAGCCCCGCCCTGACGCCCTACAATGAGCAGTTCTTC; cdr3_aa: CASSPALTPYNEQFF
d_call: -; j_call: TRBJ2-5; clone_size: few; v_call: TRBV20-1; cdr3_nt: TGCAGTGCTAGAGACCCGAGAGGCCCTTTGGAAGTCTTC; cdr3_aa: CSARDPRGPLEVF
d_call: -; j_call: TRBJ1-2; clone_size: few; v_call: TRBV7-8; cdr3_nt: TGTGCCAGCAGCAACCGGGTGTATGGCTACACCTTC; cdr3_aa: CASSNRVYGYTF
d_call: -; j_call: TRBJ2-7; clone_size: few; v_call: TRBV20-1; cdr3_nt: TGCAGTGTAGCCCGGGGGAGCCCCACTACGGAGCAGTACTTC; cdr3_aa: CSVARGSPTTEQYF
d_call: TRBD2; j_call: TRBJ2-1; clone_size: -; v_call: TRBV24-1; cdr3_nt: TGTGCCACCAGTGATATCGGGACTAGCGGGATTAATGAGCAGTTCTTC; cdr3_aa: CATSDIGTSGINEQFF
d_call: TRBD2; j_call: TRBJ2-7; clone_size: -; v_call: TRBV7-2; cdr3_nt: TGTGCCAGCAGCTTTTCTTCGGGACTAGCGGGATTGCAGTACTTC; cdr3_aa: CASSFSSGLAGLQYF
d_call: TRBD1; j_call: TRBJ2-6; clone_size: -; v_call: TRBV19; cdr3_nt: TGTGCCAGTAGTTCCCAGAGGGGGCCTGGGGCCAACGTCCTGACTTTC; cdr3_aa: CASSSQRGPGANVLTF
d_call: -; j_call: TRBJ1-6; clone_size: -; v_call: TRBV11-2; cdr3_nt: TGTGCCAGCAGCGGCAGTACAGGGAATTCACCCCTCCACTTT; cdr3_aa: CASSGSTGNSPLHF
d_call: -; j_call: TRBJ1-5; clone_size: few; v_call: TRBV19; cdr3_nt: TGTGCCAGTAGTATTCCGGGGATAAGCAATCAGCCCCAGCATTTT; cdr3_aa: CASSIPGISNQPQHF
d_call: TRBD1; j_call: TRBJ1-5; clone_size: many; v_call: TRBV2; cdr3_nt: TGTGCCAGCAGTGTGAGGACAGGGGGAAGCAATCAGCCCCAGCATTTT; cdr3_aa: CASSVRTGGSNQPQHF
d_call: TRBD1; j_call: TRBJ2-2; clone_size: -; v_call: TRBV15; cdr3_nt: TGTGCCACCAGCAGAGATCAGGGGGCGCGGAACACCGGGGAGCTGTTTTTT; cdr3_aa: CATSRDQGARNTGELFF
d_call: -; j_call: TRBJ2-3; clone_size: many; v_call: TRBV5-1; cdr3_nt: TGCGCCAGCAGCTTTGGCGGGGGCACAGATACGCAGTATTTT; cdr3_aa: CASSFGGGTDTQYF
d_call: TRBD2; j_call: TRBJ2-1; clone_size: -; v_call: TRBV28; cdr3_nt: TGTGCCAGCAGATCGGGACTAAGAATGATCAATGAGCAGTTCTTC; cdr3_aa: CASRSGLRMINEQFF
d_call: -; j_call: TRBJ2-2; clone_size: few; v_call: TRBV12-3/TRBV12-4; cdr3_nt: TGTGCCAGCAGTGCTTCCGGGGAGCTGTTTTTT; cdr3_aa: CASSASGELFF
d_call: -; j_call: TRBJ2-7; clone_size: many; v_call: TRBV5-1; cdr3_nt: TGCGCCAGCAGCTCGGCCAGCCCCCCACTTTCGATCGAGCAGTACTTC; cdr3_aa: CASSSASPPLSIEQYF
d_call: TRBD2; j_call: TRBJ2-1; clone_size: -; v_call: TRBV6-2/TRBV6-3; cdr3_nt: TGTGCCAGCAGTTACTGGATGTTGGGGGGGTTCCAAAATGAGCAGTTCTTC; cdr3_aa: CASSYWMLGGFQNEQFF
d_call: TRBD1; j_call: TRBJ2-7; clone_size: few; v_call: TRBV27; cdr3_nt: TGTGCCAGCAGTTGGGGGACAGGGAACATCTACGAGCAGTACTTC; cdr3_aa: CASSWGTGNIYEQYF
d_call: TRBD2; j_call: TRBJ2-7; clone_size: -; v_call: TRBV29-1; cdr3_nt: TGCAGCGTTGGGGGGACTAGTCGGAACGAGCAGTACTTC; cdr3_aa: CSVGGTSRNEQYF
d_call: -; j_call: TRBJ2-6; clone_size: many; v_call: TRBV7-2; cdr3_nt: TGTGCCAGCAGCCCGGTGGTCGGAAGCTCTGGGGCCAACGTCCTGACTTTC; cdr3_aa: CASSPVVGSSGANVLTF
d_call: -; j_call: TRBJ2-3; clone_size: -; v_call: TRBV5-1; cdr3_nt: TGCGCCAGCAGCGGCGGGTTACAAGGGGGTACGCAGTATTTT; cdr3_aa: CASSGGLQGGTQYF
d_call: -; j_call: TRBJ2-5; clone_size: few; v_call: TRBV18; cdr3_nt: TGTGCCAGCTCACCAGCCCAAGAGACCCAGTACTTC; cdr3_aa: CASSPAQETQYF
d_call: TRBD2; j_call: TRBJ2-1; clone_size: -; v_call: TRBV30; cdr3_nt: TGTGCCTGGAGACCCGGCCGGGCGGGAGGGCCGAGGTTCTTC; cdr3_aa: CAWRPGRAGGPRFF